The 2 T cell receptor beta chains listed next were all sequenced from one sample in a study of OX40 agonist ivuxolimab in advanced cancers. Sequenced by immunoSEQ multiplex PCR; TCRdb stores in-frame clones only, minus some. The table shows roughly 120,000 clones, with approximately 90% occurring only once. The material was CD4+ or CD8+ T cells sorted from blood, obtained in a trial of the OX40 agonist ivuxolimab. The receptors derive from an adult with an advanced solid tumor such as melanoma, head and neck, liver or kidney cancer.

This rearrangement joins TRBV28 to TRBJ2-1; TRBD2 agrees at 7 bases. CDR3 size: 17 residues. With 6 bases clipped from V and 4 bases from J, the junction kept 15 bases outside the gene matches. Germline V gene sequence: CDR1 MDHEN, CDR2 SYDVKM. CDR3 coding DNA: TGTGCCAGCAGCCCCCCCGGGGCATTAGCGGGTTACAATGAGCAGTTCTTC. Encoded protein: CASSPPGALAGYNEQFF.

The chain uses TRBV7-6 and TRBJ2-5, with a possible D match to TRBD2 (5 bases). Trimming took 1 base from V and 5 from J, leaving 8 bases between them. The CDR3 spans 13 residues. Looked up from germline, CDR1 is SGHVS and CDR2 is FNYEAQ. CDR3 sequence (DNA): TGTGCCAGCAGCTTAGAGCGGAGGGAGACCCAGTACTTC. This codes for CASSLERRETQYF.